Presented here are 21 T cell receptor beta chains from one specimen sequenced in a study of beta chain features in type 1 diabetes. Of the isolated RNA, all was reverse transcribed, and so the sequenced material was expressed TCRB transcripts. TCRdb keeps only in-frame clones here, not all; method: immunoSEQ multiplex PCR. The table lists 250,000 to 300,000 clones, around 24% of them singletons, with 0.012% in the top ten. For these TCRs, the target antigens are not known. Study-level points and caveats: People with Type 1 diabetes carried modestly yet significantly shorter TCRB CDR3s in all four CD4+ subsets.

Sequenced material: naive CD4+ T cells from blood. These receptors originate from a woman aged 25 to 45 with type 1 diabetes.

This sequence joins TRBV18 and TRBJ2-7; a possible D gene is TRBD2 (6 bases). From germline, CDR1 is KGHSH and CDR2 LQKENI. The CDR3 is 16 residues long. V lost 3 bases and J 6 bases, leaving 21 bases between the germline ends. CDR3 protein: CASSPRRDSNAAEQYF. CDR3 nucleotide sequence: TGTGCCAGCTCACCTAGGAGGGATTCCAACGCGGCCGAGCAGTACTTC.

The chain employs TRBV18 and TRBJ1-2; 8 bases map to TRBD1. From germline, CDR1 is KGHSH and CDR2 LQKENI. J lost 3 bases, V lost 2 bases, and 5 bases had no gene match. The length of the CDR3 is 15 residues. For the CDR3, the DNA is TGTGCCAGCTCACCAGGACAGGGCAACTACTATGGCTACACCTTC. Its translation: CASSPGQGNYYGYTF. The full variable domain, completed using reference TRBV18 and TRBJ1-2, is NAGVMQNPRHLVRRRGQEARLRCSPMKGHSHVYWYRQLPEEGLKFMVYLQKENIIDESGMPKERFSAEFPKEGPSILRIQQVVRGDSAAYFCASSPGQGNYYGYTFGSGTRLTVV.

This clone appeared a few times. The chain employs TRBV29-1 and TRBJ1-2, with TRBD1 matching 7 bases. This CDR3 spans 12 amino acids. Germline V CDR1 and CDR2: SQVTM, ANQGSEA. V shed 7 bases and J 0 bases; nucleotides not matched to a gene: 2. For the CDR3, the DNA is TGCAGCGATGGGACAGCTAACTATGGCTACACCTTC. Amino acid sequence: CSDGTANYGYTF.

A few counts support this clone. CDR3 DNA sequence: TGTGCCAGCAGCTTAGGAGTCCCCTATTACGAGCAGTACTTC. It yields the protein CASSLGVPYYEQYF. The chain carries TRBV7-2 and TRBJ2-7; no firm D call. Germline values: CDR1 SGHTA, CDR2 FQGNSA. This CDR3 spans 14 amino acids. V was trimmed by 1 base and J by 4 bases, leaving 11 bases between them. Combining the CDR3 with reference TRBV7-2 and TRBJ2-7 gives the whole variable domain GAGVSQSPSNKVTEKGKDVELRCDPISGHTALYWYRQSLGQGLEFLIYFQGNSAPDKSGLPSDRFSAERTGGSVSTLTIQRTQQEDSAVYLCASSLGVPYYEQYFGPGTRLTVT.

This clone has more than one count but fewer than ten. The J gene is TRBJ1-5, the V gene TRBV9; D remains ambiguous. Trimming pared 3 bases from V and 9 bases from J, leaving 10 bases between. The CDR3 consists of 12 residues. Germline V lookup: CDR1 SGDLS, CDR2 YYNGEE. CDR3 nucleotides: TGTGCCAGCAGCGGACCGGAGGGGCCCCAGCATTTT. Its translation: CASSGPEGPQHF.

V gene TRBV13 combines with J gene TRBJ1-5; no definite D call. CDR1 and CDR2 from the germline V gene are PRHDT and FYEKMQ (reference sequence). Trimming removed 0 bases at V and 6 bases at J, with 3 bases between. The CDR3 extends over 12 amino acids. This chain's CDR3 is CASSLGSQPQHF. Here the CDR3 DNA reads TGTGCCAGCAGCTTAGGGAGTCAGCCCCAGCATTTT.

This chain links TRBV5-1 with TRBJ1-2; no firm D call. Germline V gene data show CDR1 as SGHRS and CDR2 as YFSETQ. Deletions cut 4 bases from V and 5 bases from J, with 9 bases between. The CDR3 consists of 12 residues. The CDR3 reads CASSIGSYGYTF. As DNA, the CDR3 is TGCGCCAGCAGCATTGGGAGTTATGGCTACACCTTC.

The gene calls are TRBV6-6 and TRBJ2-5; no clear D gene. This CDR3 has 14 residues. CDR1 and CDR2 (germline): MNHNY, SVGAGI (reference sequence). V was pared by 6 bases and J by 2 bases, with 13 bases between. This CDR3 is CASRDRHSQETQYF. As DNA, the CDR3 is TGTGCCAGCAGAGACCGACACTCACAAGAGACCCAGTACTTC.

The table lists this clone with a few counts. V gene TRBV18 combines with J gene TRBJ2-2; 7 nucleotides agree with TRBD2. V lost 2 bases and J lost 10; bases outside the gene matches: 7. The V gene's germline CDR1 is KGHSH and CDR2 LQKENI. The CDR3 covers 14 residues. CDR3 protein: CASSPGAGIAELFF. The DNA for the CDR3 is TGTGCCAGCTCACCAGGAGCGGGGATCGCGGAGCTGTTTTTT.

The sample holds a few counts of this clone. The rearrangement joins TRBV4-1 to TRBJ2-4, with D perhaps matching TRBD1 (5 bases). Trimming stripped 1 base from V and 0 bases from J, with 7 bases between. Germline V gene lookup returns CDR1 MGHRA and CDR2 YSYEKL. The CDR3 is made up of 15 amino acids. In DNA form, the CDR3 reads TGCGCCAGCAGCCAAGGCCAGGGAGCCAAAAACATTCAGTACTTC. Translation gives CASSQGQGAKNIQYF.

This chain uses TRBV6-5 with TRBJ2-7; TRBD1 might be the D (6 bases). The CDR3 is 12 amino acids. In germline, CDR1 is MNHEY, CDR2 SVGAGI. Trimming took 10 bases from V and 2 from J, leaving 12 bases between them. CDR3 nucleotide sequence: TGTGCCACACAGGGATATACCTACGAGCAGTACTTC. Protein product: CATQGYTYEQYF.

The rearrangement joins TRBV15 to TRBJ1-1; D is unclear. CDR1 is LNHNV, CDR2 YYDKDF, per germline (reference sequence). V lost 5 bases, J lost 4 bases, and 14 bases lay in between. The CDR3 is 14 amino acids. The CDR3 DNA reads as TGTGCCACCAGCCGTAGTAGCGGTACCACTGAAGCTTTCTTT. Translated: CATSRSSGTTEAFF.

This clone was seen a handful of times. The chain employs TRBV4-2 and TRBJ2-4; weak D call: TRBD1 (6 bases). Germline CDR1 LGHNA, CDR2 YNFKEQ. V gave up 0 bases and J gave up 0 bases, with 18 bases separating them. CDR3 length equals 19 residues. Here the CDR3 DNA reads TGTGCCAGCAGCCAAGAACGGGCGACAGGTCTAATAGCCAAAAACATTCAGTACTTC. Translating it yields CASSQERATGLIAKNIQYF.

The chain recombines TRBV18 with TRBJ2-7; 11 bases align to TRBD1. The length of the CDR3 is 14 residues. The germline V gene encodes CDR1 KGHSH and CDR2 LQKENI. The ends lost 5 bases at V and 5 bases at J; junction bases unmatched: 5. CDR3 sequence (DNA): TGTGCCAGCTCATCCGGGACAGGGGGGAACGAGCAGTACTTC. Residues: CASSSGTGGNEQYF.

J is TRBJ2-1 and V is TRBV12-2; TRBD2 was called by the table and not checked on the DNA. TRBV12-2 is recorded as a pseudogene. The CDR3 totals 21 residues. This chain's CDR3 is CASRLSFRRDLQRRSYNEQFF. As DNA, the CDR3 is TGTGCAAGTCGCTTATCGTTTCGGCGGGACCTACAACGGAGATCCTACAATGAGCAGTTCTTC.

This clone was seen more than once but under ten times. The CDR3, as DNA: TGCGCCAGCAGCCAAGGTGAGGACAGGACATACAATGAGCAGTTCTTC. Its protein is CASSQGEDRTYNEQFF. The V and J genes are TRBV4-1 and TRBJ2-1; 7 bases align to TRBD1. The CDR3 sequence is 16 residues long. Per germline, CDR1 MGHRA and CDR2 YSYEKL. With V trimmed by 1 base and J by 4 bases, 7 bases remained unmatched.

In its sample, this clone was seen a few times. The CDR3, as DNA: TGCAGCGCTCCTTCTACAGGGGGCAGCTATGGCTACACCTTC. Translating gives CSAPSTGGSYGYTF. The chain employs TRBV29-1 and TRBJ1-2; 9 bases map to TRBD1. The CDR3 is 14 amino acids. Unmatched junction bases numbered 10, after V lost 7 bases and J lost 4 bases. Germline V gene lookup returns CDR1 SQVTM and CDR2 ANQGSEA.

This clone was observed a few times. The chain uses TRBV5-1 and TRBJ2-1; 8 bases line up with TRBD1. Germline CDR1 is SGHRS and CDR2 is YFSETQ. This CDR3 is 15 amino acids long. V dropped 4 bases and J dropped 4; count of bases not matched to a gene: 7. The CDR3 loop reads CASSIRDRLYNEQFF. The DNA of the CDR3 is TGCGCCAGCAGCATCCGGGACAGGCTATACAATGAGCAGTTCTTC.

This clone is a singleton in its sample. This sequence joins TRBV25-1 and TRBJ1-1; weak D call: TRBD1 (5 bases). V was pared by 4 bases and J by 1 base, with 7 bases between. CDR1 and CDR2 from the germline V gene are MGHDK and SYGVNS. The length of the CDR3 is 13 residues. CDR3 bases: TGTGCCAGCAGTGCCGGACAGAACACTGAAGCTTTCTTT. Residues: CASSAGQNTEAFF.

This clone was found a few times. The J gene is TRBJ2-7, the V gene TRBV7-9; D unclear. There are 14 residues in the CDR3. The V and J ends lost 0 bases and 1 base respectively, with 7 bases between them. CDR1 and CDR2 from the germline V gene are SEHNR and FQNEAQ (reference sequence). The CDR3 region is CASSLAGLSYEQYF. CDR3 bases: TGTGCCAGCAGCTTAGCGGGCCTTTCCTACGAGCAGTACTTC. Complete variable domain (other parts from reference TRBV7-9 and TRBJ2-7): DTGVSQNPRHKITKRGQNVTFRCDPISEHNRLYWYRQTLGQGPEFLTYFQNEAQLEKSRLLSDRFSAERPKGSFSTLEIQRTEQGDSAMYLCASSLAGLSYEQYFGPGTRLTVT.

This chain joins TRBV5-6 and TRBJ1-2; D remains ambiguous. Germline V gene data show CDR1 as SGHDT and CDR2 as YYEEEE. Trimming removed 2 bases at V and 0 bases at J, with 8 bases between. There are 14 residues in the CDR3. The CDR3 protein is CASSFQVTNYGYTF. The CDR3 DNA sequence: TGTGCCAGCAGCTTTCAGGTTACTAACTATGGCTACACCTTC.